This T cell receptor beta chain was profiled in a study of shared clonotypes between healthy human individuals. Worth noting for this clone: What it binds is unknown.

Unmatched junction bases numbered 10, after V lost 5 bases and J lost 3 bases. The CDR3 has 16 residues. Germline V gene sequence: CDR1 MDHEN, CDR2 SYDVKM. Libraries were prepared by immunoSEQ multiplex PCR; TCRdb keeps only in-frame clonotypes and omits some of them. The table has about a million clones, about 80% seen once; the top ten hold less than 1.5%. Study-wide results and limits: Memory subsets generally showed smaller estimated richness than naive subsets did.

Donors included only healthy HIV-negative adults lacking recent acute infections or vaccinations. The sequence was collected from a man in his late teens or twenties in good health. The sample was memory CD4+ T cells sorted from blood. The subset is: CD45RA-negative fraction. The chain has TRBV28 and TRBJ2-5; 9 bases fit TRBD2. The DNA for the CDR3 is TGTGCCAGCAGTGTGCGTGGGTCTAGCGGGAAAGAGACCCAGTACTTC. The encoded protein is CASSVRGSSGKETQYF.